This TCR beta chain comes out of a study of immune heterogeneity within non-small cell lung tumors. This clonotype has just a few counts. The target antigen is unknown. Genomic DNA from bulk tumor acted as the template, and 600 ng was loaded per sample. Surgeons took several biopsies per primary tumor, spaced far apart, during surgery. Curative surgery was undertaken by patients, who had untreated, newly diagnosed non-small cell lung cancer. Study donors were patients with a new diagnosis of non-small cell lung cancer who underwent surgery with curative intent. Study-level results: Recurrence of the same dominant CDR3 beta clonotypes was seen across tumor sites within a patient, and site-unique high-frequency clones were present alongside them.

CDR3 of TCR beta was amplified by multiplex PCR that used 32 V and 13 J primers. MiXCR was run by TCRdb on the multiplex PCR reads, yielding one entry per CDR3 protein. The sample lists under 35,000 distinct CDR3 sequences, 28% occurring once. Germline CDR1 SGHAT, CDR2 FQNNGV. V shed 0 bases and J 11 bases; nucleotides not matched to a gene: 2. CDR3 length: 12 amino acids. The clonotype was recovered from a man aged 40-49 years with non-small cell lung cancer. The chain links TRBV11-2 to TRBJ2-7, with 9 bases identical to TRBD2. The sample taken for sequencing was lung tumor tissue. CDR3 residues: CASSLDGTSKYF. The CDR3 DNA is TGTGCCAGCAGCTTAGATGGGACTAGCAAGTACTTC.